These 20 T cell receptor beta chains share one sample of origin, sequenced in a study of lymphopenia after photon versus proton radiotherapy. The method was immunoSEQ multiplex PCR; TCRdb's version includes in-frame clones alone and lacks a portion of them. The sample records around 150,000 clones, around 85% being singletons. The specimen was peripheral blood, collected from a patient treated with photon-based radiotherapy. The receptors derive from a man aged 50 or older with gastric cancer.

The rearrangement links TRBV28 to TRBJ1-4; D perhaps matches TRBD1 (5 bases). CDR3 length equals 14 residues. Germline assignment: CDR1 MDHEN and CDR2 SYDVKM. Trimming shortened V by 7 bases and J by 3 bases, and 12 bases separated the two germline ends. CDR3 sequence: CASTMGGANEKLFF. In nucleotides, the CDR3 is TGTGCCAGCACCATGGGGGGAGCTAATGAAAAACTGTTTTTT. The full variable domain, with the rest looked up from reference TRBV28 and TRBJ1-4, is DVKVTQSSRYLVKRTGEKVFLECVQDMDHENMFWYRQDPGLGLRLIYFSYDVKMKEKGDIPEGYSVSREKKERFSLILESASTNQTSMYLCASTMGGANEKLFFGSGTQLSVL.

J is TRBJ2-1 and V is TRBV18; D not resolved. From germline, CDR1 is KGHSH and CDR2 LQKENI. Between the trimmed V and J ends, which lost 2 bases and 0 bases, there was a span of 14 bases. The CDR3 is 17 residues long. CDR3 coding DNA: TGTGCCAGCTCACCAAGGACCGGCGGCCCCTCCTACAATGAGCAGTTCTTC. It codes for CASSPRTGGPSYNEQFF. Full variable domain (outside the CDR3, taken from reference TRBV18 and TRBJ2-1): NAGVMQNPRHLVRRRGQEARLRCSPMKGHSHVYWYRQLPEEGLKFMVYLQKENIIDESGMPKERFSAEFPKEGPSILRIQQVVRGDSAAYFCASSPRTGGPSYNEQFFGPGTRLTVL.

In the case of this clone: Different DNA sequences within this sample yield the same CDR3. The CDR3 DNA follows: TGTGCCAGCAGTGAAGCGCTCGGACAGGGAAATCAGCCCCAGCATTTT. This codes for CASSEALGQGNQPQHF. The chain carries TRBV2 and TRBJ1-5, with TRBD1 matching over 8 bases. Germline V gene sequence: CDR1 SNHLY, CDR2 FYNNEI. The CDR3 length is 16 residues. J was trimmed by 4 bases and V by 0 bases; bases with no gene match: 5.

The chain carries TRBV19 and TRBJ1-2; D may be TRBD1 (5 bases). Trimming shortened V by 5 bases and J by 2 bases, and 18 bases separated the two germline ends. The germline V gene encodes CDR1 LNHDA and CDR2 SQIVND (reference sequence). This CDR3 has 16 amino acids. As DNA, the CDR3 is TGTGCCAGTAGTCTCCGGGGCGGAGCGGGCAACTATGGCTACACCTTC. This gives the protein CASSLRGGAGNYGYTF.

The chain links TRBV30 to TRBJ1-5; D gene uncertain. The CDR3 extends over 13 amino acids. CDR1 GTSNPN and CDR2 SVGIG come from the germline V gene (reference sequence). V was cut by 4 bases and J by 5 bases, with 12 bases left in between. Here the CDR3 reads CAWTSGRDQPQHF. The CDR3 DNA is TGTGCCTGGACCTCCGGGCGGGATCAGCCCCAGCATTTT.

This clone was detected only once. CDR3 coding DNA: TGTGCCAGCAGTGGGGTTGGGAGGGGGCGATTCCAAGAGACCCAGTACTTC. Amino acids: CASSGVGRGRFQETQYF. This sequence joins TRBV25-1 and TRBJ2-5; the D gene could be TRBD1 or TRBD2 (7 bases each). Trimming left V 4 bases short and J 1 base short, with 19 bases between. Germline CDR1 MGHDK, CDR2 SYGVNS. The CDR3 covers 17 residues.

This clone was seen just once. This rearrangement joins TRBV5-1 to TRBJ2-5; D unresolved. The CDR3 has 13 amino acids. The germline gives CDR1 SGHRS, CDR2 YFSETQ. Between the trimmed V and J ends, which lost 1 base and 3 bases, there was a span of 7 bases. CDR3 bases: TGCGCCAGCAGCTTGCCCACTAAAGAGACCCAGTACTTC. Translated: CASSLPTKETQYF. The full variable domain, its missing parts supplied by reference TRBV5-1 and TRBJ2-5, is KAGVTQTPRYLIKTRGQQVTLSCSPISGHRSVSWYQQTPGQGLQFLFEYFSETQRNKGNFPGRFSGRQFSNSRSEMNVSTLELGDSALYLCASSLPTKETQYFGPGTRLLVL.

The chain couples TRBV28 to TRBJ2-7, with TRBD2 as a possible D gene (5 bases). The germline V gene has CDR1 MDHEN and CDR2 SYDVKM. There are 15 residues in the CDR3. Trimming stripped 7 bases from V and 2 bases from J, with 18 bases between. CDR3 nucleotide sequence: TGTGCCAGCACCGTAAGCGGATCCAAGACCTACGAGCAGTACTTC. This codes for CASTVSGSKTYEQYF.

This rearrangement joins TRBV19 to TRBJ1-5; 8 positions agree with TRBD1. Germline lookup yields CDR1 LNHDA and CDR2 SQIVND (reference sequence). This CDR3 has 15 amino acids. V shed 4 bases and J 7 bases; nucleotides not matched to a gene: 9. The CDR3 spells CASSTSGGRRQPQHF. The CDR3, as DNA: TGTGCCAGTAGTACCTCAGGGGGCAGGAGGCAGCCCCAGCATTTT. The full variable domain, completed using reference TRBV19 and TRBJ1-5, is DGGITQSPKYLFRKEGQNVTLSCEQNLNHDAMYWYRQDPGQGLRLIYYSQIVNDFQKGDIAEGYSVSREKKESFPLTVTSAQKNPTAFYLCASSTSGGRRQPQHFGDGTRLSIL.

This chain uses TRBV18 with TRBJ1-1; no clear D gene. Per the germline V gene, CDR1 is KGHSH and CDR2 is LQKENI. This CDR3 has 12 residues. Trimming cost V 6 bases and J 0 bases, with 5 bases left between them. The DNA for the CDR3 is TGTGCCAGCTCTATGGTGAACACTGAAGCTTTCTTT. Encoded protein: CASSMVNTEAFF. Drawing the rest from reference TRBV18 and TRBJ1-1, the complete variable domain is NAGVMQNPRHLVRRRGQEARLRCSPMKGHSHVYWYRQLPEEGLKFMVYLQKENIIDESGMPKERFSAEFPKEGPSILRIQQVVRGDSAAYFCASSMVNTEAFFGQGTRLTVV.

The chain joins TRBV6-5 to TRBJ2-7; D is uncertain. The CDR3 is 15 amino acids. V was cut by 5 bases and J by 4 bases, with 18 bases left in between. Germline assignment: CDR1 MNHEY and CDR2 SVGAGI. CDR3 region: CASSPTTGLGYEQYF. The DNA of the CDR3 is TGTGCCAGCAGTCCAACAACCGGGTTGGGGTACGAGCAGTACTTC.

The chain links TRBV4-1 to TRBJ1-1; D is possibly TRBD1 (5 bases). The V end was cut by 4 bases, the J end by 9 bases, with 18 bases between. This CDR3 is built from 14 residues. Germline-derived CDR1 and CDR2 are MGHRA and YSYEKL. The CDR3 here is CASSPQGRGSQAFF. CDR3 nucleotide sequence: TGCGCCAGCAGCCCCCAGGGCCGGGGGTCTCAAGCTTTCTTT.

The J gene is TRBJ1-1, the V gene TRBV15; D is undetermined. CDR3 size: 12 residues. Trimming took off 5 bases at V and 10 bases at J, with 14 bases between the two ends. The germline V gene has CDR1 LNHNV and CDR2 YYDKDF (reference sequence). In DNA, the CDR3 is TGTGCCACCAGCGGAAGGGTTACGAGAGCTTTCTTT. It yields the protein CATSGRVTRAFF.

The chain couples TRBV18 to TRBJ2-7; D may be TRBD1 (7 bases). CDR3 size: 12 residues. V was cut by 4 bases and J by 6 bases, with 10 bases left in between. Germline-derived CDR1 and CDR2 are KGHSH and LQKENI. CDR3 loop: CASSRQGGEQYF. The CDR3 DNA reads TGTGCCAGCTCACGACAGGGAGGCGAGCAGTACTTC.

V is TRBV30 and J is TRBJ1-1; 8 bases align to TRBD1. This CDR3 is built from 11 residues. The germline V gene has CDR1 GTSNPN and CDR2 SVGIG (reference sequence). Unmatched junction bases numbered 7, after V lost 6 bases and J lost 10 bases. The CDR3 sequence is CACEIGTGAFF. DNA of the CDR3: TGTGCCTGTGAAATTGGGACAGGAGCTTTCTTT.

This clone was found a few times. The chain recombines TRBV19 with TRBJ1-1; possibly TRBD1 for D (6 bases). V dropped 3 bases and J dropped 7 bases, with 15 bases sitting between them. This CDR3 is 14 amino acids long. The V gene's germline CDR1 is LNHDA and CDR2 SQIVND (reference sequence). DNA of the CDR3: TGTGCCAGTAGTATCGTACGCAGGGGTAGTGAAGCTTTCTTT. It codes for CASSIVRRGSEAFF.

In its sample, this clone was seen a few times. Other DNA variants within this sample encode the same CDR3. This chain links TRBV10-3 with TRBJ2-1; perhaps TRBD1 as D (5 bases). Germline values: CDR1 ENHRY, CDR2 SYGVKD. The CDR3 runs 14 residues. V lost 3 bases and J 4 bases, leaving 10 bases between the germline ends. This chain's CDR3 is CAISEGEGYNEQFF. The CDR3 bases are TGTGCCATCAGTGAAGGGGAAGGGTACAATGAGCAGTTCTTC.

This clone has a single count. This chain connects TRBV10-2 to TRBJ2-7; D unresolved. CDR1 is WSHSY, CDR2 SAAADI, per germline. The CDR3 consists of 13 residues. Trimming removed 0 bases at V and 3 bases at J, with 6 bases between. The CDR3 sequence: CASSESSSYEQYF. The CDR3 bases are TGCGCCAGCAGTGAGTCGAGCAGCTACGAGCAGTACTTC.

The V call is TRBV6-5, the J call TRBJ2-7; 9 nucleotides line up with TRBD1. Germline CDR1 is MNHEY and CDR2 is SVGAGI. The CDR3 extends over 14 amino acids. J gave up 5 bases and V 6 bases, and 8 bases lay outside the gene matches. The CDR3 coding sequence is TGTGCCAGCAGCCCCGGGACAGGGCTAGACGAGCAGTACTTC. This codes for CASSPGTGLDEQYF.

The rearrangement uses TRBV18 and TRBJ2-7; 11 nucleotides match TRBD2. Germline loops: CDR1 KGHSH, CDR2 LQKENI. The CDR3 is made up of 18 amino acids. Trimming took 1 base from V and 7 from J; bases not matched to a gene: 15. The CDR3 DNA reads as TGTGCCAGCTCACCACTTGGCGGTGTTAGCGGGAGGGCAAAAGAGCAGTACTTC. Protein: CASSPLGGVSGRAKEQYF.